This T cell receptor beta chain was documented in a study of beta chain features in type 1 diabetes. Expressed TCRB transcripts were sequenced after all isolated RNA was converted to cDNA. The repertoire was sequenced with immunoSEQ multiplex PCR; TCRdb's copy has only in-frame clones and lacks some. The data hold 400,000 to 450,000 clones, with more than 11% observed a single time. The receptor's source is a man aged 30 to 45 in good health. Sequencing was done on a sample of naive CD4+ T cells from blood.

The CDR3 is CASSLGAGGQQEQYF. In DNA form, the CDR3 reads TGTGCCAGCAGCTTAGGAGCGGGGGGGCAACAGGAGCAGTACTTC. The chain joins TRBV7-2 to TRBJ2-7; 10 bases match TRBD2. There are 15 residues in the CDR3. Germline CDR1 and CDR2: SGHTA and FQGNSA. Trimming removed 1 base from V and 7 bases from J; junction bases left unmatched: 7.